This T cell receptor beta chain emerged from a study of cytotoxic CD8 clonotypes in ibrutinib-treated CLL. Study-level points and caveats: Under treatment, the uncommon public clonotypes either contracted or remained stable.

The germline V gene has CDR1 MGHDK and CDR2 SYGVNS. The V gene lost 3 bases and the J gene lost 6 bases, with 12 bases spanning the gap. This CDR3 contains 14 residues. Libraries were prepared by immunoSEQ multiplex PCR; TCRdb keeps only in-frame clonotypes and omits some of them. The table has approximately 300,000 clones, 70% to 80% seen once; the top ten hold approximately 7%. A remark on this clone: Its antigen is still unknown.

The sequence was collected from a human donor with chronic lymphocytic leukemia. This chain connects TRBV25-1 to TRBJ1-5; D may be TRBD1 (6 bases). Here the sequenced sample was PBMCs, taken before ibrutinib treatment. The CDR3 spells CASSDRGRGQPQHF. CDR3 bases: TGTGCCAGCAGTGACAGGGGAAGGGGTCAGCCCCAGCATTTT.